This T cell receptor (beta chain) was sequenced for a study of Ad26.COV2.S vaccination and SARS-CoV-2 variants. Generated by immunoSEQ multiplex PCR, the TCRdb table keeps only in-frame clones and is missing some. This sample has about 680,000 clones, with 70% to 90% found just once. Germline V gene lookup returns CDR1 LGHDT and CDR2 YNNKEL (reference sequence). Deletions cut 0 bases from V and 4 bases from J, with 15 bases between. This CDR3 spans 16 amino acids. Treatment denoted: roughly 18 received Ad26.COV2.S at low or high dose, single or two shots; about 5 received placebo; per-sample allocation not given. Sampling was performed 63 days after the first vaccine or placebo injection.

This TCR was sampled from a person aged 18 to 59 who received the Ad26.COV2.S COVID-19 vaccine or a placebo. This rearrangement joins TRBV3-1 (or the pseudogene TRBV3-2) to TRBJ2-5; D remains unclear. The sample was peripheral blood, taken in a trial of Ad26.COV2.S vaccine versus placebo. CDR3 coding DNA: TGTGCCAGCAGCCAAGATCGAGGAAGGTTGGGAGAGACCCAGTACTTC. Its translation is CASSQDRGRLGETQYF.